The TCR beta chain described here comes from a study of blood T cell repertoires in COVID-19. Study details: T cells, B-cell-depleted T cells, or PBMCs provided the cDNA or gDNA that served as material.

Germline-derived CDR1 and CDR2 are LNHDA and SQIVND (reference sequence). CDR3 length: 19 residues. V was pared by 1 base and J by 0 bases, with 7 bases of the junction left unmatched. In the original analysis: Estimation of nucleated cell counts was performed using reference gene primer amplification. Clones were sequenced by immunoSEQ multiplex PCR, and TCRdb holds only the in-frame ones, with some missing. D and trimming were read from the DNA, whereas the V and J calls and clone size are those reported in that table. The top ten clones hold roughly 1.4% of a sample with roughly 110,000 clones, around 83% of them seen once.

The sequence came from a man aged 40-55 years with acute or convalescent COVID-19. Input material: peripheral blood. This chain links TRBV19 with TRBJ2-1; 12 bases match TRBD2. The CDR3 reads CASSIVLAGGPSSYNEQFF. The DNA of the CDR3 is TGTGCCAGTAGTATAGTACTAGCGGGGGGCCCTAGCTCCTACAATGAGCAGTTCTTC.